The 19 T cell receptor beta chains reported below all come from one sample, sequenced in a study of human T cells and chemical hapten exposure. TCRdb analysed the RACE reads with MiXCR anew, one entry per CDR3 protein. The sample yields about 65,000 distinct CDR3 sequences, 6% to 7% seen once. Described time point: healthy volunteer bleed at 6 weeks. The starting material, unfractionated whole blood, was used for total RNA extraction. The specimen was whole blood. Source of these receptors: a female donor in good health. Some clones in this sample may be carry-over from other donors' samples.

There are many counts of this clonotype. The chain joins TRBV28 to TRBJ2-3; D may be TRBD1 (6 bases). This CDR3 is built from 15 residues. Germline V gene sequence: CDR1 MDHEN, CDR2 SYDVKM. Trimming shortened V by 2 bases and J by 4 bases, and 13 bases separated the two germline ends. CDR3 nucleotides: TGTGCCAGCAGTTTAGGACAGATATTCGCAGATACGCAGTATTTT. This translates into CASSLGQIFADTQYF.

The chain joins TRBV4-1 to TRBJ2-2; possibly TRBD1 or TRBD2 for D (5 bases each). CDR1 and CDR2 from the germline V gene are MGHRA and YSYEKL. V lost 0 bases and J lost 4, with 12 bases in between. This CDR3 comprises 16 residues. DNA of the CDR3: TGCGCCAGCAGCCAAGAGGGACGGCCGGGCACCGGGGAGCTGTTTTTT. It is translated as CASSQEGRPGTGELFF.

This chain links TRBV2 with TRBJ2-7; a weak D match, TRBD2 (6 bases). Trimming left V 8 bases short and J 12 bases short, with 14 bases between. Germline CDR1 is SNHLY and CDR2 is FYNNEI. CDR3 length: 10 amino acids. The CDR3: CASYSRGWYF. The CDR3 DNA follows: TGTGCCAGCTACAGCCGGGGGTGGTACTTC.

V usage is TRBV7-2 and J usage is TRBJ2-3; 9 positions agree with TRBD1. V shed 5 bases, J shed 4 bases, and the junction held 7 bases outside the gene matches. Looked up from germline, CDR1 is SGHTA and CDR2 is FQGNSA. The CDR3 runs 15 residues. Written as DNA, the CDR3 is TGTGCCAGCAGCCTCCGGGACAGGGCCTCAGATACGCAGTATTTT. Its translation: CASSLRDRASDTQYF.

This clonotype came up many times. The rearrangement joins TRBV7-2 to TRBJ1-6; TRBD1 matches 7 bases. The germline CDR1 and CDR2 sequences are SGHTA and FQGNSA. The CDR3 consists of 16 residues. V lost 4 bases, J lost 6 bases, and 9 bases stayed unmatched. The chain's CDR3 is CASSSWTGGANSPLHF. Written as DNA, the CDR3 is TGTGCCAGCAGCTCCTGGACAGGAGGCGCTAATTCACCCCTCCACTTT.

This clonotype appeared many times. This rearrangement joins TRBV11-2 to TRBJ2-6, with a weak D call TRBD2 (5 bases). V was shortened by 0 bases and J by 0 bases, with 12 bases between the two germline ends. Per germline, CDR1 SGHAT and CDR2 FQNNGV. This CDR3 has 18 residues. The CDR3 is CASSLDSARPSGANVLTF. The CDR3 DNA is TGTGCCAGCAGCTTAGATAGCGCTAGACCCTCTGGGGCCAACGTCCTGACTTTC.

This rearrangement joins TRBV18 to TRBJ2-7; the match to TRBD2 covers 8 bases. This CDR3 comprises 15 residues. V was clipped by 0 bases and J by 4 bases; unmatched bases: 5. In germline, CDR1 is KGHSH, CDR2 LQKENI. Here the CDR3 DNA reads TGTGCCAGCTCACCACCGGCAAGCGGGGGATACGAGCAGTACTTC. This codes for CASSPPASGGYEQYF.

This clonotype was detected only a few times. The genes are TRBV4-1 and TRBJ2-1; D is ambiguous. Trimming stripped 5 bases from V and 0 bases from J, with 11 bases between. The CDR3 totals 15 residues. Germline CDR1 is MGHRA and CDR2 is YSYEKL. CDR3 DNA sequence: TGCGCCAGCAGCATCTCCTCGGGCTCCTACAATGAGCAGTTCTTC. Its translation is CASSISSGSYNEQFF.

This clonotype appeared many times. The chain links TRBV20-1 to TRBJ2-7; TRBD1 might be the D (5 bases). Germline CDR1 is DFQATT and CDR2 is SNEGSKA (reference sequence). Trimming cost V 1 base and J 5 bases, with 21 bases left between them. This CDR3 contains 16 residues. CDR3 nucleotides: TGCAGTGCTAGAGTCGACCATCAGGGTCGGTTTGACGAGCAGTACTTC. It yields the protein CSARVDHQGRFDEQYF.

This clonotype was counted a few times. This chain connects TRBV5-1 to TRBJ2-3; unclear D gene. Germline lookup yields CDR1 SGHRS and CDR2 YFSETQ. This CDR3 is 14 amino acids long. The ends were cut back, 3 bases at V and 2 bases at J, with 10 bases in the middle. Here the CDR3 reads CASSSTGSTDTQYF. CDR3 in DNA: TGCGCCAGCAGCTCGACCGGGTCCACAGATACGCAGTATTTT.

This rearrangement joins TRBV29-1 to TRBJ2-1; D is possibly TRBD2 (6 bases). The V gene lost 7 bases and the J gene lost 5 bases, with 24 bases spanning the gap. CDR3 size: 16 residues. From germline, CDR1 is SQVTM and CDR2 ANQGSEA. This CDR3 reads CSARDFGRGPDNEQFF. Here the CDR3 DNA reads TGCAGCGCCAGGGACTTTGGGCGGGGCCCAGACAATGAGCAGTTCTTC.

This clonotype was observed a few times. The CDR3 nucleotides are TGTGCCAGCAGTCCTCGACAGGGTGGAGAGACCCAGTACTTC. It specifies CASSPRQGGETQYF. The chain combines TRBV2 with TRBJ2-5; 7 bases agree with TRBD1. Germline CDR1 reads SNHLY; CDR2 reads FYNNEI. CDR3 length: 14 amino acids. Trimming cost V 5 bases and J 4 bases; bases outside gene matches: 7.

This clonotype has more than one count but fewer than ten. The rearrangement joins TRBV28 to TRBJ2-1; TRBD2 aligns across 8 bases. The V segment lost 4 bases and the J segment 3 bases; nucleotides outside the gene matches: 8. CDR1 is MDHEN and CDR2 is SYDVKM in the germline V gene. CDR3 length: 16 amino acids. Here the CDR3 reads CASSSQGLDNYNEQFF. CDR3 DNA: TGTGCCAGCAGTTCGCAGGGACTAGATAACTACAATGAGCAGTTCTTC.

CDR3 DNA sequence: TGTGCCACCAGCCGGGGGAGGGGACCTAATGAAAAACTGTTTTTT. It yields the protein CATSRGRGPNEKLFF. The V gene is TRBV15, the J gene TRBJ1-4; a weak D match, TRBD1 (5 bases). The CDR3 totals 15 residues. Per germline, CDR1 LNHNV and CDR2 YYDKDF (reference sequence). V dropped 5 bases and J dropped 3 bases, with 13 bases sitting between them.

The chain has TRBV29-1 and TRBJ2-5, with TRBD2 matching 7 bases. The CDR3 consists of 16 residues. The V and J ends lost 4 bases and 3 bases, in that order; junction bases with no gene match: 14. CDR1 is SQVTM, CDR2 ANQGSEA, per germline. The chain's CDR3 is CSVGKWREFWEETQYF. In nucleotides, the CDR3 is TGCAGCGTTGGTAAATGGCGGGAGTTCTGGGAAGAGACCCAGTACTTC.

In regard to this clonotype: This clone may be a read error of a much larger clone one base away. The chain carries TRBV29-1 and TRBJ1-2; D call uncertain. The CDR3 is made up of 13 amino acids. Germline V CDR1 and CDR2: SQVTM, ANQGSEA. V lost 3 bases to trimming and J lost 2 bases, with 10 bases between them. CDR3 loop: CSVDPWGNYGYTF. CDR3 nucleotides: TGCAGCGTTGACCCGTGGGGAAACTATGGCTACACCTTC.

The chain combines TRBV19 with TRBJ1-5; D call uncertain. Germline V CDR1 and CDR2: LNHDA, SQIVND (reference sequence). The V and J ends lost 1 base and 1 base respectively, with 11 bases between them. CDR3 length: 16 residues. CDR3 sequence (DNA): TGTGCCAGTAGTATAGGCAACCGTGGCAGCAATCAGCCCCAGCATTTT. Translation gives CASSIGNRGSNQPQHF.

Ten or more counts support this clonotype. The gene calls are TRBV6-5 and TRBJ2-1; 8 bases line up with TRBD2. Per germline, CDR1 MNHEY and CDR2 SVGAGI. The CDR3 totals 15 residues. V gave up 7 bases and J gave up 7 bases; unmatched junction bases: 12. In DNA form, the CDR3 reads TGTGCCAGCACTAAAAGCGGGAGCGTGAAAAATGAGCAGTTCTTC. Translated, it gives CASTKSGSVKNEQFF.

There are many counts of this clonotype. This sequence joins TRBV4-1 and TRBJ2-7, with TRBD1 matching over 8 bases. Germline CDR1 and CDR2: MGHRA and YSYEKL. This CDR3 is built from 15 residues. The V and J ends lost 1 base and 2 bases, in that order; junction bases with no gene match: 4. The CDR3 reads CASSQGQGSTYEQYF. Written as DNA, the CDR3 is TGCGCCAGCAGCCAAGGACAGGGGAGTACCTACGAGCAGTACTTC.